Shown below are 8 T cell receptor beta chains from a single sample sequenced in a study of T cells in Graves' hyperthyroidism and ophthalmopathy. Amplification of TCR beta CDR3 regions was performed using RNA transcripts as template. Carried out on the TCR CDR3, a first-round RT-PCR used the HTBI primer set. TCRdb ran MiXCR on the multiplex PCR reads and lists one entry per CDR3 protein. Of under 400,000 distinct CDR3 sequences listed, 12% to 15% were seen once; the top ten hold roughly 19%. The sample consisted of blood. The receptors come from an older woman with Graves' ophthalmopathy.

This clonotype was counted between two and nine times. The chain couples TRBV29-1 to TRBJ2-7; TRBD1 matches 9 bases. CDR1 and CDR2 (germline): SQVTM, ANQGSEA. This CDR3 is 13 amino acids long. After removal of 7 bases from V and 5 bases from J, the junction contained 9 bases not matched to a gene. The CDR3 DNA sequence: TGCAGCGCTCCGGGACAGGGTCTGCACGAGCAGTACTTC. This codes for CSAPGQGLHEQYF.

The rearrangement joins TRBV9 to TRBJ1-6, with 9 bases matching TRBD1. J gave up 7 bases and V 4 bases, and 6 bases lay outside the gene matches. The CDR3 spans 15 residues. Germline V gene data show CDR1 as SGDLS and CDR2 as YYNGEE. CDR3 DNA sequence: TGTGCCAGCAGCACGGGACAGGGAGTCAATTCACCCCTCCACTTT. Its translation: CASSTGQGVNSPLHF. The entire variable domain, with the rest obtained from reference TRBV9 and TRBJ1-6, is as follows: DSGVTQTPKHLITATGQRVTLRCSPRSGDLSVYWYQQSLDQGLQFLIQYYNGEERAKGNILERFSAQQFPDLHSELNLSSLELGDSALYFCASSTGQGVNSPLHFGNGTRLTVT.

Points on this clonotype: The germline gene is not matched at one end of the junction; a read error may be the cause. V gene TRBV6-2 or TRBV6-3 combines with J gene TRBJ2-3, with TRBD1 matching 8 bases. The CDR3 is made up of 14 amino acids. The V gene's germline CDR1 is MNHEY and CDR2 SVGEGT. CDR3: CVSSDRGGTDTQYF. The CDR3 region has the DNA TGTGTCAGCAGTGACAGGGGCGGCACAGATACGCAGTATTTT.

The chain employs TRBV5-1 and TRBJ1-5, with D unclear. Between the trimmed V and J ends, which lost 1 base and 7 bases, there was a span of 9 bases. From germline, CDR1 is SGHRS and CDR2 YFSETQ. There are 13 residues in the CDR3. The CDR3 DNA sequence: TGCGCCAGCAGCTTGTTCGACGGACAGCCCCAGCATTTT. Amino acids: CASSLFDGQPQHF.

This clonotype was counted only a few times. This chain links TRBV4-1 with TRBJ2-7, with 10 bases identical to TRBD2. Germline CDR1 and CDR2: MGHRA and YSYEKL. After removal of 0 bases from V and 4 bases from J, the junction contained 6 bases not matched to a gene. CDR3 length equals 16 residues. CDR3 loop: CASSQEASGSSYEQYF. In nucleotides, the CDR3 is TGCGCCAGCAGCCAAGAAGCTAGCGGGAGCTCTTACGAGCAGTACTTC.

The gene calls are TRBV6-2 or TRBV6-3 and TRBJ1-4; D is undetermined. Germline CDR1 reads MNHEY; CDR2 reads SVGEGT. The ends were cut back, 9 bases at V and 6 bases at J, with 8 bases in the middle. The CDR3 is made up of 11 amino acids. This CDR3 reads CASGRHEKLFF. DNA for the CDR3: TGTGCCAGTGGCAGGCATGAAAAACTGTTTTTT.

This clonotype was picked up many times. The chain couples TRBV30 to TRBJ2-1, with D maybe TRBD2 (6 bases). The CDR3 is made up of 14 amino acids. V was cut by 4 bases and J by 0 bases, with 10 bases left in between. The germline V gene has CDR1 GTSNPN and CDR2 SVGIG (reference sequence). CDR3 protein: CAWNGGSSYNEQFF. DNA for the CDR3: TGTGCCTGGAATGGGGGGAGCTCCTACAATGAGCAGTTCTTC.

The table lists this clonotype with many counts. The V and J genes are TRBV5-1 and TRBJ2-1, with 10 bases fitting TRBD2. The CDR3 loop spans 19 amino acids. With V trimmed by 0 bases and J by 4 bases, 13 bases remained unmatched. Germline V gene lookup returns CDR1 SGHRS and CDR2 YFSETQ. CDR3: CASSLVGTPPSGSYNEQFF. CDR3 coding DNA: TGCGCCAGCAGCTTGGTAGGGACCCCCCCTAGCGGGAGTTACAATGAGCAGTTCTTC.